Listed below are T cell receptor beta chains from one sample, sequenced in a study of shared clonotypes between healthy human individuals. Generated by immunoSEQ multiplex PCR, the TCRdb table keeps only in-frame clones and is missing some. The data show about 680,000 clones, 72% seen once. Specimen: memory CD4+ T cells sorted from blood. The receptor source for this set is a woman younger than 45 in good health. CDR3s include the opening cysteine and the closing phenylalanine or tryptophan. D genes are given only for firm matches. Size is stated for part of the rows, as once, few or many counts, or as a class when the clone is expanded.

-	TRBJ2-2	-	TRBV6-5	CASSFTGTNTGELFF	TGTGCCAGCAGTTTCACGGGGACGAACACCGGGGAGCTGTTTTTT
-	TRBJ1-1	-	TRBV19	CASRVYETEAFF	TGTGCCAGCCGGGTGTACGAAACTGAAGCTTTCTTT
-	TRBJ1-2	once	TRBV28	CASSLSLVVYGYTF	TGTGCCAGCAGTTTGTCCCTGGTGGTCTATGGCTACACCTTC
-	TRBJ1-4	-	TRBV4-1	CASSLRHTPYANEKLFF	TGCGCCAGCAGCCTGAGGCACACACCATACGCTAATGAAAAACTGTTTTTT
-	TRBJ2-7	many	TRBV6-5	CASSYSGQGGHEQYF	TGTGCCAGCAGTTACTCGGGGCAGGGGGGCCACGAGCAGTACTTC
TRBD1	TRBJ2-5	-	TRBV6-6	CASSYTHTGVETQYF	TGTGCCAGCAGTTACACCCATACAGGGGTGGAGACCCAGTACTTC
-	TRBJ1-1	few	TRBV27	CASKGGQNTEAFF	TGTGCCAGCAAAGGCGGACAGAACACTGAAGCTTTCTTT
-	TRBJ1-5	few	TRBV7-2	CASSLFDGLVGQPQHF	TGTGCCAGCAGCTTATTTGATGGCCTTGTGGGCCAGCCCCAGCATTTT
-	TRBJ2-1	-	TRBV5-1	CASSSSGASYNEQFF	TGCGCCAGCAGCAGCAGTGGGGCTTCCTACAATGAGCAGTTCTTC
-	TRBJ2-3	-	TRBV5-4	CASSLGHTDTQYF	TGTGCCAGCAGCTTAGGTCACACAGATACGCAGTATTTT
TRBD2	TRBJ2-2	-	TRBV9	CASSVTSGRAMGTGELFF	TGTGCCAGCAGCGTAACTAGCGGGAGGGCCATGGGCACCGGGGAGCTGTTTTTT
TRBD2	TRBJ2-5	-	TRBV18	CASSPRGGSGQETQYF	TGTGCCAGCTCACCACGTGGCGGGAGTGGGCAAGAGACCCAGTACTTC
-	TRBJ2-3	-	TRBV7-9	CASSSGWDTQYF	TGTGCCAGCAGCTCCGGATGGGATACGCAGTATTTT
TRBD2	TRBJ2-7	-	TRBV10-1	CASQRELSYEQYF	TGCGCCAGCCAGCGGGAACTCTCCTACGAGCAGTACTTC
-	TRBJ1-5	-	TRBV7-3	CASSWDTNQPQHF	TGTGCCAGCAGCTGGGACACGAATCAGCCCCAGCATTTT
-	TRBJ1-2	-	TRBV18	CASSPYVTTDDGYTF	TGTGCCAGCTCACCATACGTTACGACAGACGATGGCTACACCTTC
-	TRBJ1-4	-	TRBV28	CASSLKGLGEKLFF	TGTGCCAGCAGTTTAAAGGGGTTAGGGGAAAAACTGTTTTTT
-	TRBJ2-6	-	TRBV28	CASSTGLTPSGANVLTF	TGTGCCAGCAGCACAGGACTGACCCCCTCTGGGGCCAACGTCCTGACTTTC
-	TRBJ2-2	-	TRBV5-1	CASSLGHRSGRSNTGELFF	TGCGCCAGCAGCTTGGGGCACCGCTCGGGTCGATCGAACACCGGGGAGCTGTTTTTT
-	TRBJ2-7	-	TRBV5-6	CASSSLDSSYEQYF	TGTGCCAGCAGCTCGCTGGACTCCTCCTACGAGCAGTACTTC
-	TRBJ1-1	-	TRBV11-1	CASGVDRINTEAFF	TGTGCCAGCGGGGTAGACAGGATAAACACTGAAGCTTTCTTT
-	TRBJ2-7	-	TRBV6-1	CASSKGRVPDEQYF	TGTGCCAGCAGTAAGGGACGGGTCCCGGACGAGCAGTACTTC
TRBD1	TRBJ2-5	-	TRBV9	CASSPLQGFETQYF	TGTGCCAGCAGCCCTTTACAGGGGTTCGAGACCCAGTACTTC
-	TRBJ1-5	-	TRBV2	CATLITGGSNQPQHF	TGTGCCACCCTAATAACGGGAGGAAGCAATCAGCCCCAGCATTTT
TRBD1	TRBJ2-3	-	TRBV5-1	CASSQGDRDTDTQYF	TGCGCCAGCAGCCAAGGGGACAGAGACACAGATACGCAGTATTTT
-	TRBJ1-4	-	TRBV6-7	CASSYPTRVSEKLFF	TGTGCCAGCAGTTACCCCACCAGGGTGAGTGAAAAACTGTTTTTT
TRBD2	TRBJ2-3	few	TRBV18	CATTGLAEIDTQYF	TGTGCCACTACAGGACTAGCGGAAATAGATACGCAGTATTTT
-	TRBJ2-2	few	TRBV6-5	CASRGGTITGELFF	TGTGCCAGTCGTGGCGGGACCATCACCGGGGAGCTGTTTTTT
TRBD2	TRBJ2-1	-	TRBV5-6	CASSLGTSAHYNEQFF	TGTGCCAGCAGCTTGGGGACTAGCGCACACTACAATGAGCAGTTCTTC
TRBD2	TRBJ2-3	-	TRBV4-2	CASSQDPASGKRTQYF	TGTGCCAGCAGCCAAGATCCGGCTAGCGGGAAGCGTACGCAGTATTTT
-	TRBJ1-5	-	TRBV28	CASSLMDGQGQPQHF	TGTGCCAGCAGTTTAATGGACGGTCAAGGACAGCCCCAGCATTTT
-	TRBJ2-7	-	TRBV7-6	CASTGDEQYF	TGTGCCAGCACAGGGGACGAGCAGTACTTC
-	TRBJ2-2	-	TRBV10-3	CAISESGPRELFF	TGTGCCATCAGTGAGTCTGGGCCCAGGGAGCTGTTTTTT